This T cell receptor beta chain was observed in a study of T cell changes during pregnancy in multiple sclerosis (dated by TCRdb to the late 2010s). As for the study more broadly: In women with multiple sclerosis, the researchers looked at how the T cell repertoire shifted as pregnancy progressed.

Per the germline V gene, MNHNS is the CDR1 and SASEGT is the CDR2. Counted from cysteine to phenylalanine, this CDR3 has 15 amino acids. CDR3 DNA only is kept here, 45 bases in frame from base 1. V is reduced by 8 bases and J by 0 bases, leaving a spacing of 17 bases between them. Preparation of the library involved the immunoSEQ multiplex PCR assay. Held by TCRdb, this immuneACCESS table contains in-frame sequences only and omits some clones. Under half of the omission traces to an unresolved V gene where checked; the cause of the rest is unknown. This sample is represented by approximately 100,000 clones; 92% of them were singletons. Clones ranked in the top ten supply about 2.5% of the sample. Turning to this clone: Its binding antigen is unknown. Base qualities are missing; no much larger clone stands one base away.

The starting material was peripheral blood, obtained after pregnancy. The chain employs TRBV6-1 and TRBJ2-7, and perhaps TRBD1 as D gene, on 6 matching bases. The clonotype was recovered from a female donor in good health, enrolled as a control in a pregnancy study. CDR3 protein: CASALRGESSYEQYF. The DNA is as follows: TGTGCCAGCGCCCTCAGGGGCGAAAGCTCCTACGAGCAGTACTTC.